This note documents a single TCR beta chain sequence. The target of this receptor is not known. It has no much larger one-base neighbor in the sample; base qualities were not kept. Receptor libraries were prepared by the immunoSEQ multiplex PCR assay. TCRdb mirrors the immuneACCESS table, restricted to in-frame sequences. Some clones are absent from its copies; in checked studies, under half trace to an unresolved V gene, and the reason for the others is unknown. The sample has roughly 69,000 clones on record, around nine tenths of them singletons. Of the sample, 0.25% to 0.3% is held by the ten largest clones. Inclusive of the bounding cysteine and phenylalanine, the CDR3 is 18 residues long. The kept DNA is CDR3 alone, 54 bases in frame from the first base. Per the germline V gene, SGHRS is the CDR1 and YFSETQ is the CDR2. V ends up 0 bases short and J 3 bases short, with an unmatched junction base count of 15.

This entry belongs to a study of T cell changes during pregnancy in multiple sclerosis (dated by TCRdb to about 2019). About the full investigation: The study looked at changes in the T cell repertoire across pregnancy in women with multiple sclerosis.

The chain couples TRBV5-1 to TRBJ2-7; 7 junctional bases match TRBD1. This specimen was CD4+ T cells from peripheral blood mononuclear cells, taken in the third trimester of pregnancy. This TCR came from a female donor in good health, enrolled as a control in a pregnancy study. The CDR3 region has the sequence CASSLASIKGQLNYEQYF. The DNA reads TGCGCCAGCAGCTTGGCCTCTATAAAGGGACAGCTGAACTACGAGCAGTACTTC.